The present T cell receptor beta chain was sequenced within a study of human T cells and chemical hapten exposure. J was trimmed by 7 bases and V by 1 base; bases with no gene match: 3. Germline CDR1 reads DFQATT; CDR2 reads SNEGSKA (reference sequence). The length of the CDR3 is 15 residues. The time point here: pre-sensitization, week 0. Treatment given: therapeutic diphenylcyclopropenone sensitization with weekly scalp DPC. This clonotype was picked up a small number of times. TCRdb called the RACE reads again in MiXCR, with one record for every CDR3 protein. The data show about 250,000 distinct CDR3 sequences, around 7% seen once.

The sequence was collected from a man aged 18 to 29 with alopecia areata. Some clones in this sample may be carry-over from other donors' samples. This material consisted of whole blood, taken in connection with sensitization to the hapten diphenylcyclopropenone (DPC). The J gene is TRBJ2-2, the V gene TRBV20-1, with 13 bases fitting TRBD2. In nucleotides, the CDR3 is TGCAGTGCTAGAGCCCGGACTAGCGGGGGCGGGGAGCTGTTTTTT. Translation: CSARARTSGGGELFF.